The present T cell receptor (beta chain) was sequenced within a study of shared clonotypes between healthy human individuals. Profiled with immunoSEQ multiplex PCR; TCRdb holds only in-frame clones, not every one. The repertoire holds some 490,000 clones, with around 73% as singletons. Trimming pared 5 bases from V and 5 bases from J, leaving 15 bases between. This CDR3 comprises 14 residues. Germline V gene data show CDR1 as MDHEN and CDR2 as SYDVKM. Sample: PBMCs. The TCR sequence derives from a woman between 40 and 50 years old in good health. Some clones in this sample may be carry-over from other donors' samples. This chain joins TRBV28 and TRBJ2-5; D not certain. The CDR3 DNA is TGTGCCAGCAGTCCAGGTCAAATGGGGGAGACCCAGTACTTC. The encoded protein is CASSPGQMGETQYF.